The present T cell receptor (beta chain) was sequenced within a study of blood T cell repertoires in COVID-19. On the study more broadly: Sample material is recorded as cDNA or gDNA derived from T cells, B-cell-depleted T cells, or PBMCs.

Original methodology: Quantification of nucleated cells was approximated via reference gene primer amplification. Assay: immunoSEQ multiplex PCR; the TCRdb copy retains only in-frame clones and omits some. The V and J calls and clone size come from that table; D and trimming were worked out from the DNA. The sample lists 200,000 to 300,000 clones; 70% to 90% were seen once. The CDR3 runs to 16 residues. The germline V gene has CDR1 MNHEY and CDR2 SMNVEV (reference sequence). J gave up 0 bases and V 2 bases, and 4 bases lay outside the gene matches. The chain combines TRBV27 with TRBJ2-1; TRBD1 matches at 7 bases. The source material was peripheral blood. The source of this sequence is a man in his late teens or twenties with active or convalescent COVID-19. The CDR3 nucleotides are TGTGCCAGCAGTTTAAGGGGGCGGAGCTCCTACAATGAGCAGTTCTTC. Its translation: CASSLRGRSSYNEQFF.